One sample yielded the 32 T cell receptor beta chains listed below, sequenced in a study of OX40 agonist ivuxolimab in advanced cancers. Generated by immunoSEQ multiplex PCR, the TCRdb table keeps only in-frame clones and is missing some. The table records tens of thousands of clones, roughly 89% of them present only once. Sequencing used CD4+ or CD8+ T cells sorted from blood, obtained in a trial of the OX40 agonist ivuxolimab. The receptors stem from an adult with an advanced solid tumor such as melanoma, head and neck, liver or kidney cancer.

The chain uses TRBV28 and TRBJ2-3, with 8 bases lining up with TRBD2. The CDR3 length is 12 residues. Looked up from germline, CDR1 is MDHEN and CDR2 is SYDVKM. V was clipped by 8 bases and J by 6 bases; unmatched bases: 4. CDR3: CASREGRDTQYF. CDR3 DNA: TGTGCCAGCCGGGAGGGCCGGGATACGCAGTATTTT. Looking up the rest from reference TRBV28 and TRBJ2-3 gives the full variable domain: DVKVTQSSRYLVKRTGEKVFLECVQDMDHENMFWYRQDPGLGLRLIYFSYDVKMKEKGDIPEGYSVSREKKERFSLILESASTNQTSMYLCASREGRDTQYFGPGTRLTVL.

The CDR3: CAGLDEETQYF. As DNA, the CDR3 is TGCGCGGGACTAGATGAAGAGACCCAGTACTTC. This chain joins TRBV20-1 and TRBJ2-5, with 8 positions matching TRBD2. Germline assignment: CDR1 DFQATT and CDR2 SNEGSKA (reference sequence). The CDR3 is made up of 11 amino acids.

The J gene is TRBJ2-7, the V gene TRBV18, with D tentatively TRBD1 or TRBD2 (5 bases each). Between the trimmed V and J ends, which lost 3 bases and 5 bases, there was a span of 8 bases. The germline gives CDR1 KGHSH, CDR2 LQKENI. This CDR3 is built from 12 residues. The CDR3 coding sequence is TGTGCCAGCTCACCGTTGGGGGACGAGCAGTACGTC. It yields the protein CASSPLGDEQYV.

This clone was seen only a few times. The J gene is TRBJ2-2, the V gene TRBV6-5; D perhaps matches TRBD1 (5 bases). Germline V lookup: CDR1 MNHEY, CDR2 SVGAGI. Trimming removed 3 bases from V and 1 base from J, with 9 bases in between. This CDR3 has 15 residues. The CDR3: CASSYRQMNTGELFF. CDR3 sequence (DNA): TGTGCCAGCAGTTATAGACAGATGAACACCGGGGAGCTGTTTTTT.

Of note for this clone: This same CDR3 is encoded by further DNA sequences in the sample. This chain joins TRBV7-8 and TRBJ1-2; 9 bases are shared with TRBD1. In germline, CDR1 is SGHVS, CDR2 FQNEAQ. V trimming: 4 bases; J trimming: 8 bases; junction bases outside the gene matches: 8. The CDR3 runs 14 residues. The CDR3 bases are TGTGCCAGCAGCTCTACGGGACAGGGTGGGGGCTACACCTTC. Residues: CASSSTGQGGGYTF.

The gene calls are TRBV18 and TRBJ1-2; possible D gene TRBD1, 6 bases. Trimming pared 3 bases from V and 4 bases from J, leaving 12 bases between. Per germline, CDR1 KGHSH and CDR2 LQKENI. The CDR3 covers 14 residues. The CDR3 DNA sequence: TGTGCCAGCTCACCTAAGGACAGCTTCTATGGCTACACCTTC. Its protein product is CASSPKDSFYGYTF.

V and J are TRBV14 and TRBJ1-4; D possibly corresponds to TRBD1 (6 bases). Germline CDR1 is SGHDN and CDR2 is FVKESK. There are 16 residues in the CDR3. Trimming shortened V by 0 bases and J by 8 bases, and 16 bases separated the two germline ends. CDR3 region: CASSQDLGAPREKLFF. The CDR3 DNA follows: TGTGCCAGCAGCCAAGATCTGGGGGCGCCCCGGGAAAAACTGTTTTTT.

The rearrangement joins TRBV7-9 to TRBJ1-1, with TRBD1 identical over 7 bases. From germline, CDR1 is SEHNR and CDR2 FQNEAQ (reference sequence). The CDR3 consists of 16 residues. Trimming took 8 bases from V and 1 from J; bases not matched to a gene: 13. The CDR3: CASASKPGQRNTEAFF. In DNA form, the CDR3 reads TGTGCCAGCGCCTCGAAACCGGGACAGAGGAACACTGAAGCTTTCTTT.

This clone appeared a few times. The chain links TRBV4-1 to TRBJ1-2; TRBD1 matches 9 bases. This CDR3 is 18 amino acids long. The junction had 11 bases not matched to a gene; V was cut back by 2 bases and J by 1 base. Germline values: CDR1 MGHRA, CDR2 YSYEKL. Written as DNA, the CDR3 is TGCGCCAGCAGCCAATCCCGGGACAGGGACCTAATTAACTATGGCTACACCTTC. Protein: CASSQSRDRDLINYGYTF.

The chain is built from TRBV19 and TRBJ2-1; 11 positions agree with TRBD2. The V gene's germline CDR1 is LNHDA and CDR2 SQIVND (reference sequence). Germline trimming cut 5 bases from V and 9 bases from J; bases unmatched to any gene: 18. The CDR3 consists of 18 residues. In nucleotides, the CDR3 is TGTGCCAGTAGTCGCGAGAGCCTAGCGGGAGGTTCCAGGAGTGAGCAGTTCTTC. Translation gives CASSRESLAGGSRSEQFF.

The chain recombines TRBV7-8 with TRBJ1-1; D gene ambiguous. This CDR3 region has 14 residues. In germline, CDR1 is SGHVS, CDR2 FQNEAQ. V was pared by 5 bases and J by 1 base, with 11 bases between. The CDR3 coding sequence is TGTGCCAGCAGCGCAGAATGGACGAACACTGAAGCTTTCTTT. It specifies CASSAEWTNTEAFF.

The V call is TRBV6-5, the J call TRBJ1-1; perhaps TRBD1 as D (6 bases). With 6 bases removed from V and 1 base from J, the gap between germline ends came to 15 bases. The CDR3 loop spans 15 amino acids. Germline V lookup: CDR1 MNHEY, CDR2 SVGAGI. The DNA for the CDR3 is TGTGCCAGCAGCTTAAAATGGGGGGCGAACACTGAAGCTTTCTTT. This sequence encodes CASSLKWGANTEAFF.

The genes are TRBV5-1 and TRBJ1-1; 8 nucleotides line up with TRBD1. The CDR3 length is 15 residues. Trimming removed 2 bases from V and 4 bases from J; junction bases left unmatched: 7. Germline assignment: CDR1 SGHRS and CDR2 YFSETQ. The CDR3 bases are TGCGCCAGCAGCTTACAGGGGGTATTGGGCACTGAAGCTTTCTTT. Translating gives CASSLQGVLGTEAFF.

The chain employs TRBV30 and TRBJ1-1; the D gene is possibly TRBD1 (5 bases). The germline V and J ends were trimmed by 0 bases and 3 bases, with 20 bases remaining between them. This CDR3 spans 17 amino acids. Per the germline V gene, CDR1 is GTSNPN and CDR2 is SVGIG (reference sequence). The DNA of the CDR3 is TGTGCCTGGAGTGTAAACAGGCTTCGTTGGAGGTACACTGAAGCTTTCTTT. Translated: CAWSVNRLRWRYTEAFF.

This clone has more than one count but fewer than ten. The chain couples TRBV4-1 to TRBJ1-3, with D unresolved. The CDR3 totals 13 residues. In germline, CDR1 is MGHRA, CDR2 YSYEKL. The CDR3 reads CATGALAGNTIYF. The CDR3 nucleotides are TGCGCTACCGGAGCGTTGGCTGGAAACACCATATATTTT.

The chain carries TRBV19 and TRBJ1-4, with D unresolved. V was trimmed by 6 bases and J by 0 bases, leaving 11 bases between them. This CDR3 region has 15 residues. The germline V gene encodes CDR1 LNHDA and CDR2 SQIVND (reference sequence). As DNA, the CDR3 is TGTGCCAGTAGACCCCGAAGTGCAACTAATGAAAAACTGTTTTTT. Translating it yields CASRPRSATNEKLFF.

The V and J genes are TRBV19 and TRBJ1-5; D gene uncertain. The V and J ends lost 7 bases and 5 bases respectively, with 12 bases between them. Germline V gene lookup returns CDR1 LNHDA and CDR2 SQIVND (reference sequence). The CDR3 runs 13 residues. The CDR3 loop is CASTRGGDQPQHF. The CDR3 coding sequence is TGTGCCAGTACTCGGGGAGGCGATCAGCCCCAGCATTTT.

This chain connects TRBV2 to TRBJ1-2; 7 bases map to TRBD1. V lost 6 bases and J lost 5; bases outside the gene matches: 12. The CDR3 covers 15 residues. Germline V gives CDR1 SNHLY, CDR2 FYNNEI. The CDR3 spells CASSPGQNLGYGYTF. The CDR3 DNA sequence: TGTGCCAGCAGCCCGGGACAGAATCTGGGTTATGGCTACACCTTC.

The rearrangement links TRBV19 to TRBJ2-7; a weak D match, TRBD2 (6 bases). Germline CDR1 and CDR2: LNHDA and SQIVND (reference sequence). The CDR3 loop spans 15 amino acids. Deletions cut 1 base from V and 1 base from J, with 11 bases between. CDR3 nucleotides: TGTGCCAGTAGTATAGTGCGGGGCCCTTCCTACGAGCAGTACTTC. Translated, it gives CASSIVRGPSYEQYF.

The rearrangement joins TRBV7-2 to TRBJ2-7; 8 positions match TRBD2. This CDR3 is 16 amino acids long. Germline CDR1 and CDR2: SGHTA and FQGNSA. Trimming took 5 bases from V and 2 from J; bases not matched to a gene: 11. The CDR3 is CASSARSAGDAYEQYF. DNA for the CDR3: TGTGCCAGCAGCGCCCGATCAGCGGGAGATGCCTACGAGCAGTACTTC.

The rearrangement uses TRBV28 and TRBJ1-3; 7 bases are shared with TRBD1. From germline, CDR1 is MDHEN and CDR2 SYDVKM. V lost 5 bases and J lost 4; bases outside the gene matches: 11. CDR3 size: 16 residues. CDR3 region: CASSPPTGFDGNTIYF. The DNA for the CDR3 is TGTGCCAGCAGTCCCCCGACAGGGTTTGACGGAAACACCATATATTTT.

The rearrangement uses TRBV7-3 and TRBJ2-5; D is ambiguous. Germline CDR1 and CDR2: SGHTA and FQGTGA. The V end lost 5 bases, the J end lost 7 bases, and 14 bases lay between the germline ends. CDR3 length: 13 amino acids. The CDR3 region is CASSVDGPGTQYF. The DNA of the CDR3 is TGTGCCAGCAGCGTGGACGGCCCGGGGACCCAGTACTTC. Together with reference TRBV7-3 and TRBJ2-5, the CDR3 gives the full variable domain: GAGVSQTPSNKVTEKGKYVELRCDPISGHTALYWYRQSLGQGPEFLIYFQGTGAADDSGLPNDRFFAVRPEGSVSTLKIQRTERGDSAVYLCASSVDGPGTQYFGPGTRLLVL.

The chain joins TRBV18 to TRBJ1-1, with 10 bases aligning to TRBD1. CDR3 length: 14 residues. Trimming at V came to 3 bases and at J to 4 bases, leaving 2 bases not matched to a gene. The germline gives CDR1 KGHSH, CDR2 LQKENI. This CDR3 is CASSPGQGITEAFF. CDR3 nucleotide sequence: TGTGCCAGCTCACCGGGACAGGGGATCACTGAAGCTTTCTTT.

The chain has TRBV29-1 and TRBJ2-1; D unresolved. V dropped 6 bases and J dropped 5 bases, with 5 bases sitting between them. The CDR3 consists of 10 residues. Germline V CDR1 and CDR2: SQVTM, ANQGSEA. This CDR3 reads CSVENNEQFF. The CDR3 DNA follows: TGCAGCGTGGAAAACAATGAGCAGTTCTTC.

For the CDR3, the DNA is TGTGCCAGCAGCTTAGCCGGGACCGCCTACGAGCAGTACTTC. Protein product: CASSLAGTAYEQYF. The gene calls are TRBV7-2 and TRBJ2-7; D is perhaps TRBD1 or TRBD2 (5 bases each). V dropped 0 bases and J dropped 2 bases, with 8 bases sitting between them. In germline, CDR1 is SGHTA, CDR2 FQGNSA. This CDR3 comprises 14 residues. Drawing the rest from reference TRBV7-2 and TRBJ2-7, the complete variable domain is GAGVSQSPSNKVTEKGKDVELRCDPISGHTALYWYRQSLGQGLEFLIYFQGNSAPDKSGLPSDRFSAERTGGSVSTLTIQRTQQEDSAVYLCASSLAGTAYEQYFGPGTRLTVT.

This clone was recorded a few times. The V call is TRBV10-3, the J call TRBJ1-2; the match to TRBD1 covers 7 bases. Per germline, CDR1 ENHRY and CDR2 SYGVKD. The V gene end was trimmed by 7 bases and the J gene end by 4 bases; junction bases not matched to a gene: 3. CDR3 size: 12 residues. CDR3 residues: CAITRTGYGYTF. CDR3 coding DNA: TGTGCCATCACCCGGACAGGCTATGGCTACACCTTC.

This clone was detected only once. Written as DNA, the CDR3 is TGTGCCAGCAGCCCAAGGGGCGGGGGATTAACCGGGGAGCTGTTTTTT. It specifies CASSPRGGGLTGELFF. The chain is built from TRBV5-4 and TRBJ2-2, with TRBD2 matching 7 bases. This CDR3 is 16 amino acids long. The V segment lost 4 bases and the J segment 5 bases; nucleotides outside the gene matches: 11. Germline CDR1 reads SGHNT; CDR2 reads YYREEE (reference sequence).

This clone appeared a single time. This chain connects TRBV28 to TRBJ1-1, with 7 bases lining up with TRBD1. The V and J ends lost 3 bases and 1 base, in that order; junction bases with no gene match: 11. Germline V gene sequence: CDR1 MDHEN, CDR2 SYDVKM. The CDR3 is 17 amino acids. This CDR3 is CASSLILQGYQNTEAFF. The CDR3 bases are TGTGCCAGCAGTTTGATTTTACAGGGGTATCAGAACACTGAAGCTTTCTTT. Drawing the rest from reference TRBV28 and TRBJ1-1, the complete variable domain is DVKVTQSSRYLVKRTGEKVFLECVQDMDHENMFWYRQDPGLGLRLIYFSYDVKMKEKGDIPEGYSVSREKKERFSLILESASTNQTSMYLCASSLILQGYQNTEAFFGQGTRLTVV.

This clone was detected once. The chain has TRBV18 and TRBJ2-5; the match to TRBD1 covers 7 bases. Trimming took 3 bases from V and 1 from J; bases not matched to a gene: 8. This CDR3 has 16 amino acids. Per germline, CDR1 KGHSH and CDR2 LQKENI. CDR3 in amino acids: CASSPQQGEFQETQYF. CDR3 sequence (DNA): TGTGCCAGCTCACCCCAGCAGGGGGAGTTCCAAGAGACCCAGTACTTC.

The sample holds one count of this clone. J is TRBJ2-7 and V is TRBV2; D remains unclear. Germline V lookup: CDR1 SNHLY, CDR2 FYNNEI. CDR3 length equals 12 residues. Trimming removed 7 bases from V and 3 bases from J, with 10 bases in between. The CDR3 sequence: CASTLKGYEQYV. In DNA, the CDR3 is TGTGCCAGCACCCTAAAGGGCTACGAGCAGTACGTC.

This rearrangement joins TRBV6-5 to TRBJ2-7; 8 positions match TRBD1. This CDR3 comprises 14 residues. V dropped 2 bases and J dropped 5; count of bases not matched to a gene: 5. Germline CDR1 reads MNHEY; CDR2 reads SVGAGI. DNA of the CDR3: TGTGCCAGCAGTTACCGGACAGGGAAGGACGAGCAGTACTTC. It encodes CASSYRTGKDEQYF.

This chain uses TRBV28 with TRBJ1-1; D is unclear. Trimming pared 7 bases from V and 3 bases from J, leaving 6 bases between. Germline CDR1 and CDR2: MDHEN and SYDVKM. The CDR3 has 11 amino acids. As DNA, the CDR3 is TGTGCCAGCACCAGTTACACTGAAGCTTTCTTT. This sequence encodes CASTSYTEAFF.